This TCR beta chain was captured by sequencing in a study of T cells in Graves' hyperthyroidism and ophthalmopathy (dated by TCRdb to about 2019). Background for the entire study: Peripheral blood samples were taken at initial diagnosis, before any treatment was given. To identify distinguishing TCR V-J signatures, a discovery cohort of around 100 patients was used, comprising 40 to 45 with Graves' ophthalmopathy and 57 with stable Graves' hyperthyroidism. Prospective prediction of ophthalmopathy was tested in an independent validation cohort consisting of 18 hyperthyroidism patients and some 15 patients who later progressed to ophthalmopathy. For training and testing, the roughly 100 patients in the discovery cohort were randomly divided in a 7:3 ratio. Thyroid tissue and blood T-cell repertoires from six Graves' hyperthyroidism patients were also compared in the study. Following sampling, methimazole starting at 30 mg daily was given to hyperthyroidism patients, and high-dose intravenous methylprednisolone was given to ophthalmopathy patients. TCR Vbeta CDR3 sequencing of 120 to 150 peripheral blood samples (roughly 41 ophthalmopathy, 75 hyperthyroidism and roughly 17 progressor patients) is reported in the paper. General conclusions and limits of the study: Ophthalmopathy was separated from stable hyperthyroidism by a 13 V-J signature model, with just over 85% sensitivity and roughly 84% specificity obtained in cross-validation and 80%/75% obtained in testing. In validation, the model predicted progression to ophthalmopathy a median of about 5.9 months before onset, with 65% to 71% sensitivity and roughly 72% specificity. Most expanded thyroid clonotypes (frequency above 0.001) were also detected in blood, suggesting blood repertoires may reflect thyroid immune responses. Sample size was not statistically predetermined, and investigators were not blinded to group allocation.

Ophthalmopathy patients had moderately to severely active disease, with a Clinical Activity Score of 3 or more, a NOSPECS grade of 4 or more, and a disease duration of less than 3 months. Exclusion was applied to patients with uncontrolled infections, other autoimmune diseases, pregnancy or lactation. Diagnoses were based on clinical symptoms, serum thyroxine and TRAb, thyroid ultrasound and orbital computed tomography. Ficoll-Paque density gradient centrifugation was used to isolate PBMCs from about 9.4 ml of fresh peripheral blood. Trizol reagent was used to extract total RNA, and RNA quality was then checked on an Agilent 2100 Bioanalyzer. CDR1 and CDR2, looked up from the germline V gene, are LGHNA and YNFKEQ. V and J are trimmed by 4 bases and 5 bases, and the gene matches miss 8 bases of the junction. Including cysteine and phenylalanine, the CDR3 has 17 amino acids. The sequence is cut down to CDR3 DNA, 51 bases in frame from base 1.

This clonotype has just a few counts. Its specific antigen is unknown. The input lacks base qualities; no much larger clone sits a single base away. The TCR beta CDR3 regions were amplified from the RNA transcripts. The TCR CDR3 was subjected to a first round of RT-PCR using the HTBI primer set and the Qiagen OneStep RT-PCR kit. Libraries were constructed in a second round of multiplex PCR, after which size selection and purification were performed. Libraries were sequenced paired-end with 100 bp reads on an Illumina HiSeq2000. As for the authors' bioinformatics: Raw data were processed with SOAPnuke, discarding reads with adapters, uncalled bases, mean Phred below 15, or no exact constant-primer or identifier match. High-quality paired reads were merged with COPE v1.2.5, and unique nucleotide sequences were defined as clonotypes. MiTCR v1.1 was used to align the clonotypes against IMGT TRBV, TRBD and TRBJ reference segments. The analysis was restricted to V-J combinations with a frequency above 0.0001, which together covered roughly 99% of the repertoires. The TCS score was defined as F50 (clonal expansion) divided by E x V (chaos), with BLOSUM62-based TCRdist calculated between CDR3 peptides within each V-J. Welch's t-statistics and random forest reduced fewer than 600 V-J features to 13, which were used in a naive Bayes classifier (R e1071). The public reads were quality trimmed at Q25 with fastp and then assembled into clones with MiXCR by TCRdb, keeping productive beta chains. All rows with the same CDR3 protein become a single entry with the most common DNA and genes. TCRdb, not the original authors, processed these V and J calls. The sample records around 400,000 distinct CDR3 sequences, approximately 14% of which are singletons. The ten biggest clones cover under 25% of the sample.

The chain is made from TRBV4-2 and TRBJ2-2; 12 bases in between match TRBD2. The TCR sequence derives from a woman aged 60 to 75 with Graves' ophthalmopathy. Sequencing was performed on blood. The CDR3 protein: CASSRTSGAEQTGELFF. The DNA sequence is as follows: TGTGCCAGCAGCCGGACTAGCGGGGCCGAACAGACCGGGGAGCTGTTTTTT.